This TCR beta chain was captured in a study of blood T cell repertoires in COVID-19. Sequenced by immunoSEQ multiplex PCR; TCRdb stores in-frame clones only, minus some. The sample lists roughly 310,000 clones, 89% occurring once. This CDR3 contains 16 residues. Sequenced input: PBMCs or T cells enriched from blood (not recorded which). The rearrangement uses TRBV21-1 and TRBJ2-6; the table gives TRBD2 as D, unverified against the DNA. TRBV21-1 is designated a pseudogene. This TCR was sampled from a woman between 35 and 50 years old who had recovered from COVID-19. The CDR3 loop is CANRPVRRSGANVLTF. CDR3 nucleotide sequence: TGTGCCAACCGTCCTGTTAGGAGGTCTGGGGCCAACGTCCTGACTTTC.